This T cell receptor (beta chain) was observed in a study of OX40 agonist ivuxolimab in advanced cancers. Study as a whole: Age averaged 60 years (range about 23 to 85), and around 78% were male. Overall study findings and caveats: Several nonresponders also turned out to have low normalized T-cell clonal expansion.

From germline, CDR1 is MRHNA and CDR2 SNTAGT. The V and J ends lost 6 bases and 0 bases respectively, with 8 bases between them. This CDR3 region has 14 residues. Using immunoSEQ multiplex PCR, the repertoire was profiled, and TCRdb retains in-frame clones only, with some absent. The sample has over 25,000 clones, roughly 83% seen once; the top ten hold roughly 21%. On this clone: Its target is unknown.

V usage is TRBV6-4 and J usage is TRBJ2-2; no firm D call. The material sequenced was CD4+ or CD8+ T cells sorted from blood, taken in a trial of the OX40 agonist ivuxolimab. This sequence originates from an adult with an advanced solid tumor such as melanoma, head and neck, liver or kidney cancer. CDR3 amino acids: CASSETANTGELFF. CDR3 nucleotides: TGTGCCAGCAGCGAAACAGCGAACACCGGGGAGCTGTTTTTT.